This T cell receptor beta chain was sequenced in a study of cytomegalovirus exposure and HLA in healthy donors. Findings and caveats of the study: Through in vitro validation, three CMV-associated chains were shown to be specific for CMV antigens.

A word on this clone: Its antigen is unidentified.

Clones were sequenced by immunoSEQ multiplex PCR, and TCRdb holds only the in-frame ones, with some missing. The profile covers 57,000 or so clones, with around 94% appearing a single time and 2% to 2.5% taken by the ten largest. Germline lookup yields CDR1 SGHKS and CDR2 YYEKEE (reference sequence). Trimming removed 0 bases from V and 4 bases from J; junction bases left unmatched: 6. The CDR3 has 15 residues. The sample was PBMCs. This receptor was obtained from a man younger than 35 in good health and CMV-seronegative. The chain recombines TRBV5-5 with TRBJ1-2; 7 positions match TRBD1. The CDR3 DNA sequence: TGTGCCAGCAGCTTGGAGGGGACAGTCTCCTATGGCTACACCTTC. Protein: CASSLEGTVSYGYTF. Together with reference TRBV5-5 and TRBJ1-2, the CDR3 gives the full variable domain: DAGVTQSPTHLIKTRGQQVTLRCSPISGHKSVSWYQQVLGQGPQFIFQYYEKEERGRGNFPDRFSARQFPNYSSELNVNALLLGDSALYLCASSLEGTVSYGYTFGSGTRLTVV.